A single sample gave rise to the 18 T cell receptor beta chains below, sequenced in a study of T cells in Graves' hyperthyroidism and ophthalmopathy. Researchers amplified the TCR beta CDR3 regions from RNA transcripts. Primed by the HTBI set, a first-round RT-PCR was run on the TCR CDR3. TCRdb passed the multiplex PCR reads through MiXCR, listing each CDR3 protein once. The data contain 600,000 or so distinct CDR3 sequences, 11% to 15% of them singletons. Source material: blood. The receptors here all came from a woman aged 18-29 years with Graves' ophthalmopathy.

This clonotype was detected many times. The chain employs TRBV12-3 or TRBV12-4 and TRBJ1-5; 7 positions match TRBD1. The CDR3 sequence is 15 residues long. The V gene end was trimmed by 3 bases and the J gene end by 2 bases; junction bases not matched to a gene: 4. The DNA of the CDR3 is TGTGCCAGCAGTTTCCGAGGGGGCGGCAATCAGCCCCAGCATTTT. It yields the protein CASSFRGGGNQPQHF.

This clonotype was counted at least ten times. This rearrangement joins TRBV12-3 or TRBV12-4 to TRBJ2-7, with 10 bases matching TRBD2. V lost 2 bases and J lost 2; bases outside the gene matches: 6. This CDR3 has 16 residues. CDR3 in DNA: TGTGCCAGCAGTTTACTCCCTACTAGCGGGACCTACGAGCAGTACTTC. Protein sequence: CASSLLPTSGTYEQYF.

Comment on this clonotype: Given a much more abundant clone one base away, this may be a read error. The J gene is TRBJ1-2, the V gene TRBV7-8; tentative D call: TRBD1 (6 bases). CDR1 SGHVS and CDR2 FQNEAQ come from the germline V gene. This CDR3 is built from 13 residues. Trimming took off 7 bases at V and 6 bases at J, with 15 bases between the two ends. CDR3: CASTLTRGDGYTF. The CDR3 nucleotides read TGTGCCAGCACCCTGACAAGGGGGGATGGCTACACCTTC.

The table lists this clonotype with many counts. This chain links TRBV30 with TRBJ1-5; no reliable D call. Trimming pared 2 bases from V and 2 bases from J, leaving 7 bases between. Germline assignment: CDR1 GTSNPN and CDR2 SVGIG (reference sequence). The CDR3 consists of 13 residues. CDR3: CAWSMEGNQPQHF. In DNA form, the CDR3 reads TGTGCCTGGAGTATGGAGGGCAATCAGCCCCAGCATTTT.

This clonotype was picked up many times. The chain employs TRBV28 and TRBJ2-7; TRBD2 agrees at 8 bases. The ends lost 10 bases at V and 3 bases at J; junction bases unmatched: 8. The CDR3 contains 13 residues. The germline V gene has CDR1 MDHEN and CDR2 SYDVKM. CDR3: CATVAGSLYEQYF. The CDR3 DNA follows: TGTGCCACCGTAGCGGGATCCCTCTACGAGCAGTACTTC. The variable domain in full, with the rest retrieved from reference TRBV28 and TRBJ2-7, is DVKVTQSSRYLVKRTGEKVFLECVQDMDHENMFWYRQDPGLGLRLIYFSYDVKMKEKGDIPEGYSVSREKKERFSLILESASTNQTSMYLCATVAGSLYEQYFGPGTRLTVT.

The gene calls are TRBV6-1 and TRBJ1-5; D possibly corresponds to TRBD1 (6 bases). The germline V gene encodes CDR1 MNHNS and CDR2 SASEGT. The CDR3 runs to 14 residues. With 6 bases removed from V and 4 bases from J, the gap between germline ends came to 13 bases. The CDR3: CASRITGWNQPQHF. CDR3 DNA: TGTGCCAGCAGAATAACAGGGTGGAATCAGCCCCAGCATTTT.

This clonotype was seen at least ten times. The rearrangement joins TRBV19 to TRBJ2-7; TRBD2 agrees at 7 bases. With 6 bases clipped from V and 2 bases from J, the junction kept 7 bases outside the gene matches. Germline assignment: CDR1 LNHDA and CDR2 SQIVND (reference sequence). The CDR3 runs to 14 residues. The CDR3 here is CASSPRLAAYEQYF. The CDR3 nucleotides are TGTGCCAGTAGCCCGCGGCTAGCGGCCTACGAGCAGTACTTC.

The chain couples TRBV2 to TRBJ2-5; no definite D call. With 0 bases removed from V and 1 base from J, the gap between germline ends came to 9 bases. CDR1 SNHLY and CDR2 FYNNEI come from the germline V gene. The CDR3 is made up of 15 amino acids. The CDR3 reads CASSEASRFQETQYF. CDR3 nucleotide sequence: TGTGCCAGCAGTGAAGCTAGCAGGTTCCAAGAGACCCAGTACTTC.

This clonotype was detected a few times. The J gene is TRBJ2-3, the V gene TRBV6-1; the D gene is possibly TRBD1 (6 bases). Germline CDR1 MNHNS, CDR2 SASEGT. This CDR3 has 13 residues. V gave up 8 bases and J gave up 3 bases, with 12 bases separating them. DNA for the CDR3: TGTGCCAGCGGACCCAGGGGAACAGATACGCAGTATTTT. This translates into CASGPRGTDTQYF.

This clonotype has at least ten counts. The gene calls are TRBV2 and TRBJ1-2; 7 bases are shared with TRBD1. The CDR3 extends over 14 amino acids. Germline assignment: CDR1 SNHLY and CDR2 FYNNEI. V shed 4 bases and J 4 bases; nucleotides not matched to a gene: 6. The CDR3: CASSGQGGIYGYTF. CDR3 in DNA: TGTGCCAGCAGTGGCCAGGGGGGGATCTATGGCTACACCTTC.

This clonotype was seen at least ten times. This sequence joins TRBV6-5 and TRBJ2-7; D perhaps matches TRBD1 (5 bases). Per germline, CDR1 MNHEY and CDR2 SVGAGI. The CDR3 is 12 residues long. Between the trimmed V and J ends, which lost 2 bases and 5 bases, there was a span of 7 bases. CDR3 sequence (DNA): TGTGCCAGCAGTTACCCAGGGAACGAGCAGTACTTC. Protein: CASSYPGNEQYF.

This clonotype was detected many times. This CDR3 is CASIPPGDPHGMHGTDTQYF. CDR3 sequence (DNA): TGTGCCAGCATCCCACCCGGGGACCCCCATGGGATGCACGGCACAGATACGCAGTATTTT. The V and J genes are TRBV28 and TRBJ2-3, with D perhaps TRBD1 or TRBD2 (5 bases each). The V gene's germline CDR1 is MDHEN and CDR2 SYDVKM. The CDR3 contains 20 residues. V gave up 7 bases and J gave up 1 base, with 30 bases separating them.

The chain couples TRBV20-1 to TRBJ2-1; 10 positions agree with TRBD2. The CDR3 is made up of 15 amino acids. In germline, CDR1 is DFQATT, CDR2 SNEGSKA (reference sequence). J was trimmed by 14 bases and V by 6 bases; bases with no gene match: 19. In DNA, the CDR3 is TGCAGTGCCTTAACCCGGACTAGCGGCCGTCTCGGGGAGTTCTTC. This sequence encodes CSALTRTSGRLGEFF.

The genes are TRBV4-3 and TRBJ2-7; perhaps TRBD1 as D (7 bases). Trimming left V 3 bases short and J 2 bases short, with 17 bases between. Germline-derived CDR1 and CDR2 are LGHNA and YSLEER. This CDR3 comprises 16 residues. The CDR3 loop reads CASSHLEGTDTYEQYF. CDR3 DNA sequence: TGCGCCAGCAGCCACCTGGAGGGGACAGACACCTACGAGCAGTACTTC.

This clonotype was recorded a few times. The rearrangement uses TRBV27 and TRBJ1-2; D is possibly TRBD1 (5 bases). The germline V and J ends were trimmed by 5 bases and 0 bases, with 13 bases remaining between them. The germline gives CDR1 MNHEY, CDR2 SMNVEV (reference sequence). The CDR3 spans 15 residues. CDR3 nucleotide sequence: TGTGCCAGCAGTCACAGACAGATCTCTAACTATGGCTACACCTTC. It codes for CASSHRQISNYGYTF.

There are a few counts of this clonotype. The chain carries TRBV20-1 and TRBJ2-5; a weak D match, TRBD1 (5 bases). V was trimmed by 5 bases and J by 1 base, leaving 8 bases between them. Germline values: CDR1 DFQATT, CDR2 SNEGSKA (reference sequence). This CDR3 comprises 12 residues. The CDR3, as DNA: TGCAGTGCTCAGGGCTTCCAAGAGACCCAGTACTTC. Translation gives CSAQGFQETQYF.

This clonotype was counted at least ten times. The J gene is TRBJ2-1, the V gene TRBV12-3 or TRBV12-4, with 11 bases matching TRBD2. Trimming removed 7 bases from V and 7 bases from J; junction bases left unmatched: 12. CDR3 length equals 16 residues. The DNA of the CDR3 is TGTGCCAGCAACACTTTACTAGCGGGAGTACAGAATGAGCAGTTCTTC. Residues: CASNTLLAGVQNEQFF.

This clonotype was detected ten times or more. This chain connects TRBV12-3 or TRBV12-4 to TRBJ2-1; TRBD2 matches 7 bases. The length of the CDR3 is 18 residues. Unmatched junction bases numbered 10, after V lost 2 bases and J lost 0 bases. CDR3 DNA sequence: TGTGCCAGCAGTTTAATCTCTGGGGGGGTTAACTCCTACAATGAGCAGTTCTTC. It yields the protein CASSLISGGVNSYNEQFF.